Listed here are 5 T cell receptor beta chains from one sample, sequenced in a study of cytomegalovirus exposure and HLA in healthy donors. PCR used 60 Vbeta primers and 13 Jbeta primers. Clones were sequenced by immunoSEQ multiplex PCR, and TCRdb holds only the in-frame ones, with some missing. Of approximately 87,000 clones listed, around 81% are singletons. Sequences were obtained from PBMCs. These receptor sequences come from a woman aged 70-85 years in good health and CMV-seropositive.

This clone came up a few times. V and J are TRBV5-1 and TRBJ2-5; 12 nucleotides line up with TRBD2. Germline CDR1 reads SGHRS; CDR2 reads YFSETQ. The V and J ends lost 0 bases and 3 bases, in that order; junction bases with no gene match: 0. The CDR3 totals 15 residues. The CDR3 is CASSLGTSGKETQYF. CDR3 DNA: TGCGCCAGCAGCTTGGGGACTAGCGGGAAAGAGACCCAGTACTTC. Full variable domain (remainder filled in from reference TRBV5-1 and TRBJ2-5): KAGVTQTPRYLIKTRGQQVTLSCSPISGHRSVSWYQQTPGQGLQFLFEYFSETQRNKGNFPGRFSGRQFSNSRSEMNVSTLELGDSALYLCASSLGTSGKETQYFGPGTRLLVL.

This chain joins TRBV7-3 and TRBJ2-3, with 10 positions matching TRBD1. Germline CDR1 reads SGHTA; CDR2 reads FQGTGA. With V trimmed by 5 bases and J by 4 bases, 9 bases remained unmatched. This CDR3 contains 16 residues. Here the CDR3 DNA reads TGTGCCAGCAGCCGTAAGGGGGGGACAGGGGCAGATACGCAGTATTTT. Amino acids: CASSRKGGTGADTQYF.

V and J are TRBV7-3 and TRBJ2-5, with 11 bases identical to TRBD2. The CDR3 runs 15 residues. The germline CDR1 and CDR2 sequences are SGHTA and FQGTGA. After removal of 5 bases from V and 4 bases from J, the junction contained 6 bases not matched to a gene. The DNA for the CDR3 is TGTGCCAGCAGCGAAAGACTAGCGGGGATAGAGACCCAGTACTTC. Residues: CASSERLAGIETQYF.

This rearrangement joins TRBV11-2 to TRBJ2-7; 11 bases map to TRBD1. V lost 4 bases to trimming and J lost 4 bases; unmatched junction nucleotides: 12. The CDR3 covers 17 residues. The V gene's germline CDR1 is SGHAT and CDR2 FQNNGV. CDR3 sequence (DNA): TGTGCCAGCAGCTACGCTCTAGGACAGGGGGCATCTTACGAGCAGTACTTC. Translation: CASSYALGQGASYEQYF.

This sequence joins TRBV6-5 and TRBJ2-5, with 10 bases fitting TRBD1. Per germline, CDR1 MNHEY and CDR2 SVGAGI. With V trimmed by 0 bases and J by 5 bases, 6 bases remained unmatched. The CDR3 length is 16 residues. CDR3 sequence: CASSYSGTGAGETQYF. For the CDR3, the DNA is TGTGCCAGCAGTTACTCGGGGACAGGGGCAGGGGAGACCCAGTACTTC.